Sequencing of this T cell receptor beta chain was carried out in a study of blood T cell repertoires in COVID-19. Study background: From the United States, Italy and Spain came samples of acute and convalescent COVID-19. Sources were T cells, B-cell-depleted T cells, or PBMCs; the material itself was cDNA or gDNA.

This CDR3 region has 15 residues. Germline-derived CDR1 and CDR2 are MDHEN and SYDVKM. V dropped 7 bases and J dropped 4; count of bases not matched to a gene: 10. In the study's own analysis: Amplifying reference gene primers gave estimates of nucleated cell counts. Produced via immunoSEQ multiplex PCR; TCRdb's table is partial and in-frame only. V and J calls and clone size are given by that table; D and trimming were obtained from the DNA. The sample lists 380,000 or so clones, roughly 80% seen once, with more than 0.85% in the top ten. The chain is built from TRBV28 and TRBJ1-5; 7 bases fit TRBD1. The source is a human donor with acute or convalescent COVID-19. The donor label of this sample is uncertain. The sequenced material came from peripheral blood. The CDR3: CASTLDRARNQPQHF. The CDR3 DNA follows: TGTGCCAGCACCCTAGACAGGGCTAGGAATCAGCCCCAGCATTTT.